These 9 T cell receptor beta chains share one sample of origin, sequenced in a study of cytomegalovirus exposure and HLA in healthy donors. The PCR used 60 Vbeta and 13 Jbeta primers. Profiled with immunoSEQ multiplex PCR; TCRdb holds only in-frame clones, not every one. The sample consists of roughly 160,000 clones, over 80% of them appearing once. The specimen was PBMCs. Receptor source: a boy aged 2 to 9 in good health and CMV-seronegative.

The V gene is TRBV6-6, the J gene TRBJ1-2, with 9 bases lining up with TRBD1. This CDR3 contains 14 residues. Losses at the gene ends were 5 bases for V and 3 bases for J; bases not matched to a gene: 4. CDR1 MNHNY and CDR2 SVGAGI come from the germline V gene (reference sequence). CDR3 protein: CASSGTGRDYGYTF. As DNA, the CDR3 is TGTGCCAGCAGTGGGACAGGGAGGGACTATGGCTACACCTTC.

The V and J genes are TRBV21-1 and TRBJ2-7; TRBD2, as called in the table, went unchecked against the DNA. TRBV21-1 constitutes a pseudogene. The CDR3 is 16 residues long. CDR3 amino acids: CARELRTSGMSYEQYF. In nucleotides, the CDR3 is TGTGCCAGAGAATTAAGGACTAGCGGAATGTCCTACGAGCAGTACTTC.

CDR3 residues: CASNQGRTEAFF. As DNA, the CDR3 is TGTGCCAGTAACCAGGGGCGGACTGAAGCTTTCTTT. This chain joins TRBV19 and TRBJ1-1; possible D gene TRBD1, 6 bases. V was trimmed by 7 bases and J by 5 bases, leaving 11 bases between them. Germline V gene lookup returns CDR1 LNHDA and CDR2 SQIVND (reference sequence). The CDR3 is 12 amino acids.

J is TRBJ1-4 and V is TRBV7-2; a weak D match, TRBD1 (5 bases). V shed 5 bases and J shed 6 bases, with 16 bases lying between them. The V gene's germline CDR1 is SGHTA and CDR2 FQGNSA. The length of the CDR3 is 15 residues. The CDR3 is CASSPRRGMDEKLFF. The CDR3 bases are TGTGCCAGCAGCCCCCGGCGGGGCATGGATGAAAAACTGTTTTTT.

This chain joins TRBV9 and TRBJ2-1, with D maybe TRBD2 (6 bases). Germline V gene sequence: CDR1 SGDLS, CDR2 YYNGEE. The CDR3 is 15 residues long. Trimming shortened V by 1 base and J by 0 bases, and 8 bases separated the two germline ends. The CDR3 nucleotides read TGTGCCAGCAGCGTAATCGGGGGCTCCTACAATGAGCAGTTCTTC. Translation: CASSVIGGSYNEQFF.

Only one count was recorded for this clone. The chain carries TRBV30 and TRBJ2-7; 8 bases line up with TRBD1. CDR3 length equals 14 residues. Germline CDR1 GTSNPN, CDR2 SVGIG (reference sequence). Trimming cost V 2 bases and J 2 bases; bases outside gene matches: 5. The CDR3 reads CAWSPGQAAYEQYF. For the CDR3, the DNA is TGTGCCTGGAGTCCGGGACAGGCCGCCTACGAGCAGTACTTC.

This chain links TRBV18 with TRBJ2-5; TRBD2 matches at 8 bases. V shed 8 bases and J 5 bases; nucleotides not matched to a gene: 10. The CDR3 has 14 residues. Looked up from germline, CDR1 is KGHSH and CDR2 is LQKENI. In DNA, the CDR3 is TGTGCCAGCACCGAAGCGGGGGCCGTCGAGACCCAGTACTTC. Protein: CASTEAGAVETQYF. Drawing the rest from reference TRBV18 and TRBJ2-5, the complete variable domain is NAGVMQNPRHLVRRRGQEARLRCSPMKGHSHVYWYRQLPEEGLKFMVYLQKENIIDESGMPKERFSAEFPKEGPSILRIQQVVRGDSAAYFCASTEAGAVETQYFGPGTRLLVL.

This chain joins TRBV28 and TRBJ1-6; 8 bases are a match to TRBD1. This CDR3 region has 16 residues. Germline V CDR1 and CDR2: MDHEN, SYDVKM. Unmatched junction bases numbered 14, after V lost 7 bases and J lost 9 bases. The CDR3 DNA reads as TGTGCCAGCATTCAGGGGGGGACAGGCTGGTTTTCACCCCTCCACTTT. Residues: CASIQGGTGWFSPLHF. The full variable domain, rest sourced from reference TRBV28 and TRBJ1-6, is DVKVTQSSRYLVKRTGEKVFLECVQDMDHENMFWYRQDPGLGLRLIYFSYDVKMKEKGDIPEGYSVSREKKERFSLILESASTNQTSMYLCASIQGGTGWFSPLHFGNGTRLTVT.

This clone was recorded only once. The chain uses TRBV7-8 and TRBJ2-1; 11 bases align to TRBD1. Germline assignment: CDR1 SGHVS and CDR2 FQNEAQ. V shed 5 bases, J shed 8 bases, and the junction held 8 bases outside the gene matches. This CDR3 contains 15 residues. CDR3 in DNA: TGTGCCAGCAGCCTAGGACAGGGGGCAGACCATGAGCAGTTCTTC. Protein sequence: CASSLGQGADHEQFF.